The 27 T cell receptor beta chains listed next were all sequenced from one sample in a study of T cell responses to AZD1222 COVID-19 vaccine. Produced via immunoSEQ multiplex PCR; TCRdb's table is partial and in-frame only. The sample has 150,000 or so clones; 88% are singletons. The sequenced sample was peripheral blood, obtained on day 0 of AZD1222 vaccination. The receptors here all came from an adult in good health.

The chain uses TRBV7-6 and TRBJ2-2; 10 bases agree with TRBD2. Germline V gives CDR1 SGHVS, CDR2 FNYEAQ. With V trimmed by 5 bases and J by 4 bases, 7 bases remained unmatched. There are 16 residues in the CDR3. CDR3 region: CASSVTSGETTGELFF. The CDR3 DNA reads TGTGCCAGCAGCGTAACTAGCGGGGAGACCACCGGGGAGCTGTTTTTT.

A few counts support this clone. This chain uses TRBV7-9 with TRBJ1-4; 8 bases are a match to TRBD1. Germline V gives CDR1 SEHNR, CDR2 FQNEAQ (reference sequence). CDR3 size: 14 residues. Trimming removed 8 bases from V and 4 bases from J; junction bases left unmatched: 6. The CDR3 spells CASAHGQGNEKLFF. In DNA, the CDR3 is TGTGCCAGCGCTCACGGACAGGGTAATGAAAAACTGTTTTTT.

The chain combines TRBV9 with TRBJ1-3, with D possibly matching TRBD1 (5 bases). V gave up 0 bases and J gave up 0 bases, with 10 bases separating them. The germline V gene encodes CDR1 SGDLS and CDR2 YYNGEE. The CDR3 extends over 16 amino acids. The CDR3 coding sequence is TGTGCCAGCAGCGTAGAGGACATCCTCTCTGGAAACACCATATATTTT. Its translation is CASSVEDILSGNTIYF.

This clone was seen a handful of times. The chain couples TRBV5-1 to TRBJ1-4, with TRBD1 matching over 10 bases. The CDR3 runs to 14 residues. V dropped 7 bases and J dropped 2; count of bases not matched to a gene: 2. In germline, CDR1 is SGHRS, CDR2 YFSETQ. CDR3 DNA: TGCGCCAGCGGACAGGGGGGTACTAATGAAAAACTGTTTTTT. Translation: CASGQGGTNEKLFF.

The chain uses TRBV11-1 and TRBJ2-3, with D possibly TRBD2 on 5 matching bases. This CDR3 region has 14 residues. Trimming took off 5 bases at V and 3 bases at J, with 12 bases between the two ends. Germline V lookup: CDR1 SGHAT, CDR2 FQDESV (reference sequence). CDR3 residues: CASSRKLETDTQYF. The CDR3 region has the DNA TGTGCCAGCAGCCGAAAACTAGAAACAGATACGCAGTATTTT.

The CDR3 reads CASSTSGGTDTQYF. The CDR3 DNA reads as TGCGCCAGCAGTACTAGCGGGGGCACAGATACGCAGTATTTT. The rearrangement joins TRBV23-1 to TRBJ2-3, with 10 bases matching TRBD2. TRBV23-1 is reported as an ORF; its role is uncertain. Trimming removed 5 bases from V and 1 base from J; junction bases left unmatched: 0. This CDR3 is 14 amino acids long.

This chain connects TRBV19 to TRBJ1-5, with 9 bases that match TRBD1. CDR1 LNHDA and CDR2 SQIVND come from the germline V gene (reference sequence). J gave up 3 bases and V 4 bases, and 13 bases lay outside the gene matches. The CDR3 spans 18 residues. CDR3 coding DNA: TGTGCCAGTAGTACCCCGTTACAGGGGGCCGTACCCAATCAGCCCCAGCATTTT. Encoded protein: CASSTPLQGAVPNQPQHF. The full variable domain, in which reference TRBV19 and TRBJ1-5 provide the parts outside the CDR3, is DGGITQSPKYLFRKEGQNVTLSCEQNLNHDAMYWYRQDPGQGLRLIYYSQIVNDFQKGDIAEGYSVSREKKESFPLTVTSAQKNPTAFYLCASSTPLQGAVPNQPQHFGDGTRLSIL.

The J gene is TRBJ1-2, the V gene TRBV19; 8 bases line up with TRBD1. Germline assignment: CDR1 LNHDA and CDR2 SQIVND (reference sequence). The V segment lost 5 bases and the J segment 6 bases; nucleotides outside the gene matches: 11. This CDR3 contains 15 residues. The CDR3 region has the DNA TGTGCCAGTAGTCCAAGGACAGGGAGGGTGGATGGCTACACCTTC. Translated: CASSPRTGRVDGYTF.

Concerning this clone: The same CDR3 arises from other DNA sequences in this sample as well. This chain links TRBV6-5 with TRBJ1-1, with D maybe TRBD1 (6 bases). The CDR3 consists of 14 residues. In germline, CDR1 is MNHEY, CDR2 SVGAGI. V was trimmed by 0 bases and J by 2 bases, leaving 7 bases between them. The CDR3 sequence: CASSYSTGNTEAFF. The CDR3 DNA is TGTGCCAGCAGTTACTCGACAGGTAACACTGAAGCTTTCTTT.

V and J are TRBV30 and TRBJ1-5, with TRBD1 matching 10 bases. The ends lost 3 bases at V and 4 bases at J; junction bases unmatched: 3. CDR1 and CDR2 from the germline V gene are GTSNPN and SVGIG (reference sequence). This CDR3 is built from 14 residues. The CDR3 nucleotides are TGTGCCTGGAGCCGGGGACAGGGGAATCAGCCCCAGCATTTT. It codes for CAWSRGQGNQPQHF.

The CDR3 loop reads CASSQEEGTGELFF. The CDR3, as DNA: TGTGCCAGCAGCCAAGAGGAGGGGACCGGGGAGCTGTTTTTT. The J gene is TRBJ2-2, the V gene TRBV4-2; weak D call: TRBD2 (6 bases). Germline V CDR1 and CDR2: LGHNA, YNFKEQ. V dropped 0 bases and J dropped 5 bases, with 7 bases sitting between them. This CDR3 spans 14 amino acids.

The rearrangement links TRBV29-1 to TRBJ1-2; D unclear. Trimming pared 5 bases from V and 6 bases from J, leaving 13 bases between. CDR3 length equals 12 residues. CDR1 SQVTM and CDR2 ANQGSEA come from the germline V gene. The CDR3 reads CSVIHPKNGYTF. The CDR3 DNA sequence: TGCAGCGTTATCCACCCCAAAAATGGCTACACCTTC.

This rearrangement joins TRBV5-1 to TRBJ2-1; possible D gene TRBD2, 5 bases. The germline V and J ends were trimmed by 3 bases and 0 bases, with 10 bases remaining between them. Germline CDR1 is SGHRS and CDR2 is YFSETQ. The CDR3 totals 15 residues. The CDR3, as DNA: TGCGCCAGCAGCTGGACTGGTCACTCCTACAATGAGCAGTTCTTC. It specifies CASSWTGHSYNEQFF. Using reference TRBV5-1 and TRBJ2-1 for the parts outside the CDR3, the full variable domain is KAGVTQTPRYLIKTRGQQVTLSCSPISGHRSVSWYQQTPGQGLQFLFEYFSETQRNKGNFPGRFSGRQFSNSRSEMNVSTLELGDSALYLCASSWTGHSYNEQFFGPGTRLTVL.

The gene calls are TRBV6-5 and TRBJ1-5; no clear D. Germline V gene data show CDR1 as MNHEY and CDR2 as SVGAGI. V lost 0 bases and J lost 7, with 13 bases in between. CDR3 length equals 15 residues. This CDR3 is CASSYSAKSRQPQHF. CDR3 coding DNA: TGTGCCAGCAGTTACTCGGCGAAAAGCCGCCAGCCCCAGCATTTT.

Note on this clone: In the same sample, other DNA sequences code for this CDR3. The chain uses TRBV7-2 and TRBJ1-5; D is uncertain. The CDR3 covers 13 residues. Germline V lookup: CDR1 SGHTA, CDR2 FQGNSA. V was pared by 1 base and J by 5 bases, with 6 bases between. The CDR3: CASSLVWDQPQHF. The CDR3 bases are TGTGCCAGCAGCTTAGTTTGGGATCAGCCCCAGCATTTT.

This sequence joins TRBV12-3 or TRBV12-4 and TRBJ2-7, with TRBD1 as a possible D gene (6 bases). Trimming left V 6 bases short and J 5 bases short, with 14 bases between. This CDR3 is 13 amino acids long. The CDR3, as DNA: TGTGCCAGCAGCCAGGCCAGGGGCAACGAGCAGTACTTC. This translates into CASSQARGNEQYF.

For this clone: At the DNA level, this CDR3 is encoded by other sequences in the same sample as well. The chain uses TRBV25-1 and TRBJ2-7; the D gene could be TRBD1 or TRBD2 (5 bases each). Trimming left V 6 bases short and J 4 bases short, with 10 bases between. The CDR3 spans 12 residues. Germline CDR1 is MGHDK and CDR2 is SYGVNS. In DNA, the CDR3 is TGTGCCAGCAGCCTCGGGGCTTACGAGCAGTACTTC. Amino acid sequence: CASSLGAYEQYF.

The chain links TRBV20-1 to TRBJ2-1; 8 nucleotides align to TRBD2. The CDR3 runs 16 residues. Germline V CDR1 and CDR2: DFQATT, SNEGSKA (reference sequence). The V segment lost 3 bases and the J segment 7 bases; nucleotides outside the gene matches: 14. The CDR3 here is CSASSAGGVGRNEQFF. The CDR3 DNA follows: TGCAGTGCTAGTAGCGCCGGGGGGGTGGGAAGGAATGAGCAGTTCTTC.

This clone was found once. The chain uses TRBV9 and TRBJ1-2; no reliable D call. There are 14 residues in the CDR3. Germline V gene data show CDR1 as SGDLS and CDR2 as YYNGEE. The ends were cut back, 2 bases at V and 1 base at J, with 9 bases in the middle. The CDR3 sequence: CASSVGRFNYGYTF. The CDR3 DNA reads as TGTGCCAGCAGCGTGGGGAGATTTAACTATGGCTACACCTTC.

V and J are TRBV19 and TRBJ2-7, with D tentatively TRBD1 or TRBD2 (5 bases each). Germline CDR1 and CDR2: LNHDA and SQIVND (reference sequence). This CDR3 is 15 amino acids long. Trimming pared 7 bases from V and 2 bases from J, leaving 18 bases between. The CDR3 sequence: CASTSSAGRTYEQYF. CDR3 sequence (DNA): TGTGCCAGTACCTCATCGGCAGGGAGAACCTACGAGCAGTACTTC.

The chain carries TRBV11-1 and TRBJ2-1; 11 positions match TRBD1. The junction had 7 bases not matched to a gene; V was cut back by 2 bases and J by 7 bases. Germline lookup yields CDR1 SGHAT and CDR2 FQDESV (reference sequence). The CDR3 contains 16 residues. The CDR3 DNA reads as TGTGCCAGCAGCTTACCCCGGGACAGGGGGGGTAATGAGCAGTTCTTC. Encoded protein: CASSLPRDRGGNEQFF.

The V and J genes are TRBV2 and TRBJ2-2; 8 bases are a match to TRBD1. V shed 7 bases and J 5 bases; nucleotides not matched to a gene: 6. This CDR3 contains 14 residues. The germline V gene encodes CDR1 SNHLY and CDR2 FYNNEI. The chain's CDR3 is CASNGQGGTGELFF. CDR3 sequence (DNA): TGTGCCAGCAATGGACAGGGTGGAACCGGGGAGCTGTTTTTT.

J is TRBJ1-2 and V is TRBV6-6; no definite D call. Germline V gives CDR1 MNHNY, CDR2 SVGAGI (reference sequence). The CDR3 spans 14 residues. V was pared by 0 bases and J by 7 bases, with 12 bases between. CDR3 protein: CASSYSTPGGGYTF. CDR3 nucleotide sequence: TGTGCCAGCAGTTACTCGACCCCCGGAGGTGGCTACACCTTC.

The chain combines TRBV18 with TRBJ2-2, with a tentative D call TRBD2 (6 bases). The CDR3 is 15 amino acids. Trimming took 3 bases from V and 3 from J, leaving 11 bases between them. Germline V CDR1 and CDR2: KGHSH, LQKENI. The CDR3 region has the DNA TGTGCCAGCTCACCCCAGGGAGGAGACACCGGGGAGCTGTTTTTT. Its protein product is CASSPQGGDTGELFF. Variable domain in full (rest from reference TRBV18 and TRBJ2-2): NAGVMQNPRHLVRRRGQEARLRCSPMKGHSHVYWYRQLPEEGLKFMVYLQKENIIDESGMPKERFSAEFPKEGPSILRIQQVVRGDSAAYFCASSPQGGDTGELFFGEGSRLTVL.

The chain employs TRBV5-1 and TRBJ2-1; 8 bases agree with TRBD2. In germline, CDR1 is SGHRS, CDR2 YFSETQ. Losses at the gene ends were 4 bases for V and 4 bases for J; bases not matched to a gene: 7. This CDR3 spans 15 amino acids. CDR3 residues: CASSGGTSSYNEQFF. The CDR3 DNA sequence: TGCGCCAGCAGCGGGGGGACTAGTTCGTACAATGAGCAGTTCTTC.

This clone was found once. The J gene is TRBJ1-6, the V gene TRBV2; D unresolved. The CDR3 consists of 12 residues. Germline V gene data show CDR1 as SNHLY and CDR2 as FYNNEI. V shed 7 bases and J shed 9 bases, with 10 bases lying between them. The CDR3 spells CASIQEGSPLHF. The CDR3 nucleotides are TGTGCCAGCATTCAGGAAGGTTCACCCCTCCACTTT.

This CDR3 reads CASSPRTGTLEQFF. DNA for the CDR3: TGTGCCAGCAGCCCTCGGACAGGGACCCTGGAGCAGTTCTTC. The chain couples TRBV3-1 (or the pseudogene TRBV3-2) to TRBJ2-1, with 8 positions matching TRBD1. Germline lookup yields CDR1 LGHDT and CDR2 YNNKEL (reference sequence). The CDR3 runs to 14 residues. Trimming at V came to 4 bases and at J to 10 bases, leaving 9 bases not matched to a gene.